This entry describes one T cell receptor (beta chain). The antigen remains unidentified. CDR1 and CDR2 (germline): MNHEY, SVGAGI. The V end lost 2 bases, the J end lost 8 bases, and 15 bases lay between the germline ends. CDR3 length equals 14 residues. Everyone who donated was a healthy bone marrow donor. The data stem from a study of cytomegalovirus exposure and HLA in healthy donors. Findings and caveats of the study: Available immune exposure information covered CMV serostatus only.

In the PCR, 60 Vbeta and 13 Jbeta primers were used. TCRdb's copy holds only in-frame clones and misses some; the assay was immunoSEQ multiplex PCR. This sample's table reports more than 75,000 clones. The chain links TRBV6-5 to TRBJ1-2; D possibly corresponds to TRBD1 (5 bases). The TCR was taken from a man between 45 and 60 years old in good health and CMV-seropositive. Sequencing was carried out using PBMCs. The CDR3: CASSYRDGGEGYTF. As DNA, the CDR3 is TGTGCCAGCAGTTACCGCGACGGGGGGGAGGGCTACACCTTC.